Below are 7 T cell receptor beta chains sequenced from a single sample in a study of regulatory T cells in long-lasting Graves disease. Arm-PCR of CDR3 regions with iRepertoire HTBI primers generated TCR beta libraries. TCRdb reprocessed the multiplex PCR reads via MiXCR and lists one record per CDR3 protein. The table records roughly 610,000 distinct CDR3 sequences, about 16% of them present only once. Noted time point: newly diagnosed GD, antithyroid drugs for less than 3 months. Scientists built the TCR library using RNA that was extracted from PBMCs. The same data also contributed to another study, on T cells in Graves' hyperthyroidism and ophthalmopathy.

Sequenced material: peripheral blood mononuclear cells (PBMCs), taken at new diagnosis, from a patient treated with antithyroid drugs. The receptors derive from a young man with Graves disease.

This clonotype was recorded many times. The chain joins TRBV7-9 to TRBJ1-4, with D unresolved. Per the germline V gene, CDR1 is SEHNR and CDR2 is FQNEAQ (reference sequence). V lost 4 bases and J lost 7, with 7 bases in between. This CDR3 has 12 residues. CDR3 bases: TGTGCCAGCAGCTCGGAGGGTGAAAAACTGTTTTTT. It translates to CASSSEGEKLFF.

This sequence joins TRBV5-1 and TRBJ2-7, with 8 nucleotides matching TRBD1. The J segment lost 1 base and the V segment lost 2 bases, leaving 5 bases of the junction unmatched. Looked up from germline, CDR1 is SGHRS and CDR2 is YFSETQ. There are 15 residues in the CDR3. The CDR3 spells CASSLQGQVSYEQYF. The CDR3 region has the DNA TGCGCCAGCAGCTTACAGGGACAGGTATCCTACGAGCAGTACTTC.

This clonotype was counted at least ten times. The rearrangement uses TRBV12-3 or TRBV12-4 and TRBJ2-7; 10 bases map to TRBD1. Losses at the gene ends were 3 bases for V and 6 bases for J; bases not matched to a gene: 5. The CDR3 spans 14 residues. Here the CDR3 DNA reads TGTGCCAGCAGTTTGGCGGACAGGGGGGCCGAGCAGTACTTC. Translated, it gives CASSLADRGAEQYF.

The sample holds many counts of this clonotype. The V call is TRBV28, the J call TRBJ2-7; 7 nucleotides align to TRBD1. The CDR3 sequence is 12 residues long. Germline CDR1 is MDHEN and CDR2 is SYDVKM. V lost 6 bases and J lost 6; bases outside the gene matches: 5. CDR3 sequence: CASRTGTFEQYF. The CDR3 DNA is TGTGCCAGCAGGACAGGGACCTTCGAGCAGTACTTC.

This clonotype has a count of ten or more. The chain uses TRBV9 and TRBJ2-5; 7 bases align to TRBD2. Germline trimming cut 4 bases from V and 2 bases from J; bases unmatched to any gene: 5. Per germline, CDR1 SGDLS and CDR2 YYNGEE. The CDR3 has 14 residues. CDR3 sequence (DNA): TGTGCCAGCAGCCCCTCGGGGGGTCAAGAGACCCAGTACTTC. As protein: CASSPSGGQETQYF. Based on the CDR3 plus reference TRBV9 and TRBJ2-5, the full variable domain is DSGVTQTPKHLITATGQRVTLRCSPRSGDLSVYWYQQSLDQGLQFLIQYYNGEERAKGNILERFSAQQFPDLHSELNLSSLELGDSALYFCASSPSGGQETQYFGPGTRLLVL.

The chain carries TRBV6-2 or TRBV6-3 and TRBJ2-3; TRBD2 is a possible D gene (5 bases). The germline CDR1 and CDR2 sequences are MNHEY and SVGEGT. CDR3 length: 17 residues. V was trimmed by 0 bases and J by 6 bases, leaving 19 bases between them. CDR3 DNA: TGTGCCAGCAGTTACTCGCAGGCTAGTCAGAGGGCTGATACGCAGTATTTT. This codes for CASSYSQASQRADTQYF.

In this sample, this clonotype turned up many times. The J gene is TRBJ2-3, the V gene TRBV20-1; 8 bases fit TRBD2. V lost 3 bases and J lost 4; bases outside the gene matches: 9. The length of the CDR3 is 15 residues. Germline V gives CDR1 DFQATT, CDR2 SNEGSKA (reference sequence). CDR3 amino acids: CSARSIAGSADTQYF. The CDR3 coding sequence is TGCAGTGCTAGGTCCATAGCGGGATCCGCAGATACGCAGTATTTT.